This T cell receptor (beta chain) was captured in a study of PD-1 blockade in classical Hodgkin lymphoma. Whole-study findings and limits: Prior therapy or disease activity may underlie the repertoire differences, whose causes remain undefined. Newly diagnosed patients reportedly had lower baseline TCR diversity than healthy donors.

Remarks on this clone: Its target is unknown.

The protocol was immunoSEQ multiplex PCR, while the TCRdb copy is restricted to in-frame clones and leaves out a portion. The top ten clones hold 0.95% to 1.5% of a sample with tens of thousands of clones, about 88% of them seen once. Described time point: newly diagnosed, previously untreated cHL patient sample. By magnetic negative selection, CD4+ T cells were purified from thawed PBMCs. Comparison samples consisted of PBMCs from newly diagnosed, untreated classical Hodgkin lymphoma. The sequenced material came from CD4+ T cells from blood. This receptor was obtained from a human donor with classical Hodgkin lymphoma.

The CDR3 DNA sequence: TGTGCCAGCAGCTTAATTCGGGACAGGGGTTTCCCAGGCTCTGGAAACACCATATATTTT. Residues: CASSLIRDRGFPGSGNTIYF. The V and J genes are TRBV7-3 and TRBJ1-3; 10 positions agree with TRBD1. This CDR3 region has 20 residues. J lost 0 bases, V lost 1 base, and 12 bases had no gene match. CDR1 is SGHTA, CDR2 FQGTGA, per germline.